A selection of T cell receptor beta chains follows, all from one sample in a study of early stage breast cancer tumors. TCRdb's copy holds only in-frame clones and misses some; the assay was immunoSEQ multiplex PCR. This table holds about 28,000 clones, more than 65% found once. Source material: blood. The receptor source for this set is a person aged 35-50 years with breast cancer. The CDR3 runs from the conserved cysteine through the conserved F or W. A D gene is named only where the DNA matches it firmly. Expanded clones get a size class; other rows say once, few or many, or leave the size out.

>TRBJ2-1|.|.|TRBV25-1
CASSWDIYNEQFF
TGTGCCAGCAGCTGGGACATCTACAATGAGCAGTTCTTC
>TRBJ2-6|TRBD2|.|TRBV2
CASSVAGPGANVLTF
TGTGCCAGCAGTGTAGCGGGGCCTGGGGCCAACGTCCTGACTTTC
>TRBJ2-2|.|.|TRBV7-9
CASSLDAGELFF
TGTGCCAGCAGCTTAGACGCCGGGGAGCTGTTTTTT
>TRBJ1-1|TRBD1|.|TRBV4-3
CASSQSDRDEEAFF
TGCGCCAGCAGCCAATCGGACAGGGACGAAGAAGCTTTCTTT
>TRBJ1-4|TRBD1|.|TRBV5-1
CASRTTGVGIEKLFF
TGCGCCAGCAGGACCACAGGGGTGGGAATTGAAAAACTGTTTTTT
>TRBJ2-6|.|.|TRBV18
CASSSPRDDPSGANVLTF
TGTGCCAGCTCATCTCCTCGGGACGACCCCTCTGGGGCCAACGTCCTGACTTTC
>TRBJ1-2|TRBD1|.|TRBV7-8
CASSLSTGDYGYTF
TGTGCCAGCAGCCTTTCGACAGGGGACTATGGCTACACCTTC
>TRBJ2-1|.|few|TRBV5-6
CASSLVESRGQFF
TGTGCCAGCAGCTTGGTCGAGTCTCGGGGGCAGTTCTTC
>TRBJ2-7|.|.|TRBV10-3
CAISESEEAEQYF
TGTGCCATCAGTGAGTCGGAGGAAGCCGAGCAGTACTTC
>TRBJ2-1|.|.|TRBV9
CASSVGPGAIEQFF
TGTGCCAGCAGCGTAGGCCCCGGGGCCATTGAGCAGTTCTTC
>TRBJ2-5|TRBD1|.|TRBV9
CASSSTGGTETQYF
TGTGCCAGCAGCTCTACAGGGGGAACAGAGACCCAGTACTTC
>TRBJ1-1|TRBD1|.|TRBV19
CASTSSTGANTEAFF
TGTGCCAGTACCTCATCGACAGGGGCAAACACTGAAGCTTTCTTT
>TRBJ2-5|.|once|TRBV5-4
CASSGGLPQETQYF
TGTGCCAGCAGCGGAGGGCTACCCCAAGAGACCCAGTACTTC
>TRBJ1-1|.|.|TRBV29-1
CSAWWSGTEAFF
TGCAGCGCATGGTGGAGTGGCACTGAAGCTTTCTTT
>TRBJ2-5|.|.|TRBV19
CASSIMARGEETQYF
TGTGCCAGTAGTATAATGGCTAGGGGGGAGGAGACCCAGTACTTC
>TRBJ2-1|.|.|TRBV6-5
CASSYSTTNEQFF
TGTGCCAGCAGTTACTCTACAACCAATGAGCAGTTCTTC
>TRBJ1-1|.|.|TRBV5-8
CASSLYPGQNTEAFF
TGTGCCAGCAGCCTATATCCGGGACAGAACACTGAAGCTTTCTTT
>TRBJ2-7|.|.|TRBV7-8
CASSLQRLTDYEQYF
TGTGCCAGCAGCTTACAAAGGCTAACCGACTACGAGCAGTACTTC
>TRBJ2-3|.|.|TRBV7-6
CASSLGGGGDTQYF
TGTGCCAGCAGCTTAGGCGGAGGCGGGGATACGCAGTATTTT
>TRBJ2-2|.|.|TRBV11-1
CASSLYGPGELFF
TGTGCCAGCAGCTTATACGGTCCCGGGGAGCTGTTTTTT
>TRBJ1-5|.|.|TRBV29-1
CSVRLDSPNQPQHF
TGCAGCGTCCGATTAGACAGCCCCAATCAGCCCCAGCATTTT
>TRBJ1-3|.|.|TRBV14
CASSQVGSGNTIYF
TGTGCCAGCAGCCAAGTAGGCTCTGGAAACACCATATATTTT
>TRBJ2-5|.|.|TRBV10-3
CAISESQGRETQYF
TGTGCCATCAGTGAGTCTCAGGGTAGAGAGACCCAGTACTTC
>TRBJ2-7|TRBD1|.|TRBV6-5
CASSRDRDFYEQYF
TGTGCCAGCAGCCGGGACAGGGACTTCTACGAGCAGTACTTC
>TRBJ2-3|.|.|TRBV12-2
CASRLACGGRGPRGDTQYF
TGTGCAAGTCGCTTAGCGTGTGGCGGGAGAGGACCTAGAGGAGATACGCAGTATTTT
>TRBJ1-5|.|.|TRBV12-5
CASGLVRNGHYSNQPQHF
TGTGCTAGTGGTTTGGTACGGAACGGCCATTATAGCAATCAGCCCCAGCATTTT
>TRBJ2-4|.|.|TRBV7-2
CASSFGEKNIQYF
TGTGCCAGCAGCTTCGGTGAGAAAAACATTCAGTACTTC
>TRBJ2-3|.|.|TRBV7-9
CASSLAADTQYF
TGTGCCAGCAGCTTAGCAGCAGATACGCAGTATTTT
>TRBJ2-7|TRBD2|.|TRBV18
CASSPFTASGSVAYEQYF
TGTGCCAGCTCACCATTTACGGCTAGCGGGAGTGTCGCCTACGAGCAGTACTTC
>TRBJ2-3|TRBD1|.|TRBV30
CAWSVWGQGVTDTQYF
TGTGCCTGGAGTGTATGGGGGCAGGGGGTGACAGATACGCAGTATTTT
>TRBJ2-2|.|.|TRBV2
CAERANTNTGELFF
TGTGCGGAGCGGGCAAACACGAACACCGGGGAGCTGTTTTTT
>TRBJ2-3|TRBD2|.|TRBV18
CASSPIKLAGGNSVQYF
TGTGCCAGCTCACCGATCAAGCTAGCGGGAGGGAATTCGGTGCAGTATTTT
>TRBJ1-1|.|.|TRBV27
CASSFKLSWTEEAFF
TGTGCCAGCAGTTTTAAGCTCAGTTGGACAGAAGAAGCTTTCTTT
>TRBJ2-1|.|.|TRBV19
CASSQQGGGNEQFF
TGTGCCAGTAGTCAACAGGGTGGGGGCAATGAGCAGTTCTTC
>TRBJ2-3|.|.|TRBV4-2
CASSPASGTPRSTDTQYF
TGTGCCAGCAGCCCCGCCTCCGGGACCCCGAGGAGCACAGATACGCAGTATTTT
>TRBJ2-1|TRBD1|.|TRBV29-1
CSGRGLNEQFF
TGCAGCGGAAGGGGGCTAAATGAGCAGTTCTTC
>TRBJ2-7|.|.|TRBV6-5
CASMLHEDSYEQYF
TGTGCCAGCATGTTACATGAAGACTCCTACGAGCAGTACTTC
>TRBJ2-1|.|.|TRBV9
CASSPRSRSYNEQFF
TGTGCCAGCAGCCCCCGCTCCCGCTCCTACAATGAGCAGTTCTTC
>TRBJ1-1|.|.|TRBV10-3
CAISERPGDTEAFF
TGTGCCATCAGTGAGAGGCCGGGGGACACTGAAGCTTTCTTT
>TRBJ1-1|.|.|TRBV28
CASSLATGLSEAFF
TGTGCCAGCAGTTTAGCGACAGGCTTATCGGAAGCTTTCTTT
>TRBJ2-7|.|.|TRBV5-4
CASSMDPRSSYEQYF
TGTGCCAGCAGCATGGACCCCCGGAGCTCCTACGAGCAGTACTTC
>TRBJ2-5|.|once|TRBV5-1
CASSFSARLQETQYF
TGCGCCAGCAGCTTTTCCGCGAGACTCCAAGAGACCCAGTACTTC
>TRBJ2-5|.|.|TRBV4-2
CASSQADSKETQYF
TGTGCCAGCAGCCAAGCGGACAGTAAAGAGACCCAGTACTTC
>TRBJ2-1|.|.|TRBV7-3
CASSRDTSSYNEQFF
TGTGCCAGCAGTCGGGACACGAGCTCCTACAATGAGCAGTTCTTC
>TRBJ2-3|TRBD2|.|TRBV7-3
CASSPSGAGDTQYF
TGTGCCAGCAGCCCAAGCGGGGCCGGGGATACGCAGTATTTT
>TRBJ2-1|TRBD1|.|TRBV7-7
CASSSGTGLYNEQFF
TGTGCCAGCAGCTCCGGGACAGGGCTGTACAATGAGCAGTTCTTC
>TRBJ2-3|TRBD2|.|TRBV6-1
CASSEAERDTDTQYF
TGTGCCAGCAGTGAAGCGGAGCGGGACACAGATACGCAGTATTTT
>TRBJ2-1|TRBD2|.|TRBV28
CASSEGLAGSYNEQFF
TGTGCCAGCAGCGAAGGACTAGCGGGGTCCTACAATGAGCAGTTCTTC
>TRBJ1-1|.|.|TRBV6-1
CASSEPAAGVENTEAFF
TGTGCCAGCAGTGAGCCCGCCGCAGGGGTGGAGAACACTGAAGCTTTCTTT
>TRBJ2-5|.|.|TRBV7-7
CASSEAGWEETQYF
TGTGCCAGCAGCGAAGCGGGTTGGGAAGAGACCCAGTACTTC
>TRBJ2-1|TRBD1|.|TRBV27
CASSLSRGPLGNEQFF
TGTGCCAGCAGTTTATCGAGGGGGCCCCTCGGCAATGAGCAGTTCTTC
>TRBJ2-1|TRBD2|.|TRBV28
CASSSTWGTSGSPHEQFF
TGTGCCAGCAGTTCAACTTGGGGGACTAGCGGGAGTCCCCATGAGCAGTTCTTC
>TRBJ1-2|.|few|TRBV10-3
CAISELAGTNYGYTF
TGTGCCATCAGTGAATTGGCAGGGACTAACTATGGCTACACCTTC
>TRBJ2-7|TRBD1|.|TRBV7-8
CASSSTGGNYEQYF
TGTGCCAGCAGCTCAACAGGGGGTAACTACGAGCAGTACTTC
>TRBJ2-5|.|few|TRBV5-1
CASSLRGDLRGETQYF
TGCGCCAGCAGCTTGCGGGGGGACCTTAGGGGGGAGACCCAGTACTTC